This T cell receptor beta chain was retrieved from a study of long-term antiretroviral therapy in people with HIV (dated by TCRdb to between 2021 and 2022). About the study as a whole: Collection of the earliest samples took place about a decade ahead of the 2015 WHO recommendation for immediate ART, at a time when ART was typically delayed until CD4 counts fell. A retrospective serial study tested whether changes in peripheral blood TRB repertoire composition and diversity were associated with ART initiation and durable HIV suppression. A total of some 200 cryopreserved PBMC samples came from 30 adults with confirmed HIV infection and were collected serially over a mean of roughly six years (range 1-12). Of the roughly 30 participants with HIV, ten to eleven were female. No cross-contamination during QIAcube processing was shown when test extractions of a monoclonal T-cell line were performed alongside about 33 polyclonal samples. Results the study describes overall, beyond this receptor: Narrower CDR3 length ranges were observed in HIV repertoires than in controls, and an antigen-experienced repertoire with only a slight naive shift after ART was suggested by the network structure. Inferences about post-ART repertoire changes are limited because no data were available on ART adherence, viral resistance or therapy changes. A significant increase in TRB diversity was found to be associated with ART initiation, although TRB diversity was observed to remain significantly below that of transplant donor controls even after long-term ART. Owing to limited PBMC availability, only the TCR beta chain was sequenced, without alpha chain pairing. Samples dated from the mid-2000s to the late 2010s, and the ART regimens used may be less effective than current ones. Because pre-ART samples had limited cell numbers, profiling was done on unsorted PBMC rather than on sorted CD4+ and CD8+ T cells. The repertoire was dominated across all time points by expanded TRB clones identified before ART initiation, although this dominance was seen to fluctuate and to decrease in many PLHIV after ART.

This clone was recorded once. Its binding antigen is unknown. No clone much larger than this one lies a single base away; base qualities are absent. Participants were included only if at least one PBMC sample before ART initiation and at least two post-ART samples were available. Treatment was received in the United States of America by all participants with HIV. Before DNA extraction, cryopreserved samples containing roughly 0.85-11 million PBMC were thawed and washed. At the time of the earliest PBMC sample for each participant with HIV, ages ranged from about 23 to 60 years. PBMC samples from each participant spanned 1-4 timepoints before ART initiation and 2-8 timepoints after ART initiation, with a median of 7 samples. Serial HIV viral load, CD4+ T-cell count, ART history and demographic data were obtained for every participant. Genomic DNA was extracted from unsorted PBMC with a Qiagen kit on a QIAcube, processed in batches of 12 samples.

Unmatched junction bases come to 12, with V trimmed by 7 bases and J by 6 bases. CDR1 and CDR2 were assigned from the germline V gene as SQVTM and ANQGSEA. Reading from cysteine to phenylalanine, the CDR3 counts 15 amino acids. The only DNA kept is the CDR3, 45 bases in frame from the first base. The immunoSEQ hsTCRB v3.0 assay was used at survey level resolution for TRB variable region sequencing. A depth of roughly 35,000-55,000 T-cell genomes per sample was targeted for TRB sequencing. TRB libraries were pooled and sequenced on an Illumina MiSeq using a v3 150-cycle kit. As for the original processing: Repertoire analysis was performed in R inside a reproducible Nextflow workflow that covered QC, data transformation and analysis. LymphoSeq2, an R package for AIRR-Seq data exploration, was used to implement custom analyses. Several samples that yielded fewer than 5000 total TRB sequences were excluded, so that approximately 170 HIV repertoires were analyzed. Of the roughly 180 retained HIV repertoires, almost 60 were collected before and approximately 130 after ART initiation. Repertoires were downsampled to 5000 TRB nucleotide sequences, with summary statistics averaged over 100 downsampling iterations. The analysis kept only TRB sequences whose CDR3 regions were at least seven amino acids long. Diversity was assessed using a clonality score derived from Shannon entropy and using the Gini coefficient. Repertoire networks linked the top 5000 CDR3 amino acid sequences whenever two sequences differed by an edit distance of one. Antigen specificity groups and MHC restriction were predicted for TRB CDR3 amino acid sequences with GLIPH2. CDR3 amino acid sequences were matched against VDJdb and McPAS-TCR to flag known CMV, EBV, HIV or tissue antigen associations. Pre-ART, post-ART and control groups were compared with Wilcoxon signed-rank tests and Holm-Bonferroni correction. TCRdb obtained this table from immuneACCESS and retained in-frame rearrangements with V and J assigned. These tables miss some clones; where compared with another copy, unresolved V genes account for less than half of the shortfall, and the remainder is unexplained. That table supplies the V and J calls and clone size; D and trimming were determined from the DNA. This sample holds approximately 26,000 clones; 65% to 85% were observed only once. The top ten constitute less than 7% of the sample.

The V gene is TRBV29-1 and the J gene is TRBJ1-4; the central 9 bases match TRBD1. This receptor was obtained from a man between 18 and 35 years old with HIV. Material: unsorted PBMCs, obtained 0.4 years after starting antiretroviral therapy. The CDR3 region reads CSAGTGSSIHEKLFF. The nucleotide sequence is given as TGCAGCGCCGGGACAGGGAGTAGTATCCATGAAAAACTGTTTTTT. The entire variable domain, with the stretches around the CDR3 drawn from the reference TRBV29-1 and TRBJ1-4 proteins, is SAVISQKPSRDICQRGTSLTIQCQVDSQVTMMFWYRQQPGQSLTLIATANQGSEATYESGFVIDKFPISRPNLTFSTLTVSNMSPEDSSIYLCSAGTGSSIHEKLFFGSGTQLSVL.